The sequence of this TCR beta chain was determined in a study of blood T cells in healthy people across ages. Total RNA extraction produced at least 6 micrograms (per sample) for the study. CDR3 size: 17 residues. The germline V gene encodes CDR1 LGHNT and CDR2 FRNRAP. V was trimmed by 1 base and J by 3 bases, leaving 15 bases between them. A second PCR of roughly 7 to 11 cycles used a sample-barcoded 5' primer and a J-beta primer mix. TCRdb passed the 5' RACE reads through MiXCR, listing each CDR3 protein once. Here the sample spans around 940,000 distinct CDR3 sequences, roughly 51% being singletons. Regarding the study as a whole: Strong correlation existed between TCR beta diversity and naive T cell percentage. Those diversity estimates obtained from one million T cells were thought to be underestimates.

To note about this clonotype: The antigen is not known.

This chain uses TRBV12-5 with TRBJ2-2; D is perhaps TRBD1 (6 bases). The receptor comes from a woman aged 60-75 years in good health. What was sequenced was blood. CDR3 region: CASGLGTDRPDTGELFF. CDR3 nucleotides: TGTGCTAGTGGTTTGGGGACAGACCGTCCCGACACCGGGGAGCTGTTTTTT.